This T cell receptor (beta chain) was obtained from a study of T cell repertoires in cytomegalovirus infection. Each CDR3 protein gets one entry after TCRdb re-called the reads with MiXCR. Found here are 650,000 to 900,000 distinct CDR3 sequences, approximately 30% of them singletons; the top ten hold around 12%. The CDR3 consists of 16 residues. V was cut by 5 bases and J by 8 bases, with 19 bases left in between. The germline V gene has CDR1 SEHNR and CDR2 FQNEAQ (reference sequence). This clonotype was counted between two and nine times. Its antigen is as yet unknown. This TCR was sampled from a human donor in good health (CMV status not recorded). Some clones in this sample may be carry-over from other donors' samples. Sequencing used cultured CD8+ T cells from PBMCs, obtained from culture after CMV antigen stimulation. The chain joins TRBV7-9 to TRBJ1-6; D perhaps matches TRBD1 (6 bases). Here the CDR3 reads CASSPSGRGEDSPLHF. DNA of the CDR3: TGTGCCAGCAGCCCCTCGGGCAGGGGAGAGGATTCACCCCTCCACTTT.